A single sample is the source of the 17 T cell receptor beta chains below, sequenced in a study of T cells in women clearing cervical HPV infection. TCRdb keeps only in-frame clones here, not all; method: immunoSEQ multiplex PCR. The sample spans 23,000 or so clones; the ten largest clones claim less than 30%. The specimen was blood buffy coat. The receptors were sampled from a woman aged 18 to 75 with a cervical HPV16 infection that either progressed to CIN3+ or cleared (not recorded which).

With respect to this clone: The DNA ends 3 residues before the CDR3 does, and the rest of the CDR3 is filled in from the germline J gene. Other DNA sequences within the sample encode an identical CDR3. This chain connects TRBV19 to TRBJ1-5; the match to TRBD1 covers 9 bases. V was pared by 7 bases and J by 7 bases, with 8 bases of the junction left unmatched. The germline CDR1 and CDR2 sequences are LNHDA and SQIVND (reference sequence). This CDR3 has 14 residues. The CDR3 is CASTKQGAGQPQHF. CDR3 DNA (partial): TGTGCCAGTACCAAACAGGGGGCCGGGCAGCCC.

Notes on this clone: The read falls 3 residues short of the CDR3 end, and the missing part is taken from the germline J gene. V usage is TRBV5-1 and J usage is TRBJ2-1, with D maybe TRBD1 (6 bases). The CDR3 contains 14 residues. The V gene lost 6 bases and the J gene lost 5 bases, with 15 bases spanning the gap. Germline V gene lookup returns CDR1 SGHRS and CDR2 YFSETQ. The part of the CDR3 DNA that was read is TGCGCCAGCAAAGCCGGGACATCCAACAATGAG. It encodes CASKAGTSNNE. The entire CDR3 sequence reads CASKAGTSNNEQFF.

A remark on this clone: The read ends 3 residues early relative to the CDR3; the germline J gene fills the gap. The rearrangement links TRBV18 to TRBJ2-7; D call uncertain. This CDR3 spans 13 amino acids. The germline CDR1 and CDR2 sequences are KGHSH and LQKENI. The V end lost 0 bases, the J end lost 4 bases, and 7 bases lay between the germline ends. The CDR3 loop reads CASSPPSVYEQYF. The sequenced CDR3 bases are TGTGCCAGCTCACCACCGTCGGTTTACGAG.

Of note for this clone: The read ends 3 residues before the CDR3 terminus; that terminus is restored from the germline J gene. J is TRBJ2-7 and V is TRBV7-9; D is perhaps TRBD2 (5 bases). The CDR3 loop spans 14 amino acids. The V gene's germline CDR1 is SEHNR and CDR2 FQNEAQ (reference sequence). Trimming cost V 1 base and J 1 base, with 8 bases left between them. The chain's CDR3 is CASSLETKSYEQYF. CDR3 bases read: TGTGCCAGCAGCTTAGAGACTAAGTCCTACGAG.

About this clone: The missing CDR3 end, 3 residues past where the read stops, is filled in from the germline J gene. The chain is built from TRBV13 and TRBJ2-7, with 9 bases fitting TRBD2. Germline V lookup: CDR1 PRHDT, CDR2 FYEKMQ (reference sequence). V shed 4 bases and J 4 bases; nucleotides not matched to a gene: 14. The CDR3 has 17 amino acids. The DNA read from the CDR3 is TGTGCCAGCAGCTCCCGACTAGCGGAACTTAATGTATACGAG. This translates into CASSSRLAELNVYE. The whole CDR3 region reads CASSSRLAELNVYEQYF.

With respect to this clone: The read ends 3 residues before the CDR3 terminus; that terminus is restored from the germline J gene. The chain couples TRBV7-8 to TRBJ2-1; D not resolved. CDR3 length equals 12 residues. Germline V gives CDR1 SGHVS, CDR2 FQNEAQ. V lost 1 base to trimming and J lost 9 bases, with 7 bases between them. The CDR3 protein is CASSLGASEQFF. CDR3 bases read: TGTGCCAGCAGCTTAGGTGCGAGTGAG.

Notes on this clone: The read falls 3 residues short of the CDR3 end, and the missing part is taken from the germline J gene. The genes are TRBV30 and TRBJ1-3, with TRBD1 matching over 7 bases. CDR1 and CDR2 from the germline V gene are GTSNPN and SVGIG (reference sequence). The CDR3 is 13 amino acids. Trimming cost V 0 bases and J 9 bases; bases outside gene matches: 5. The sequenced part of the CDR3 DNA is TGTGCCTGGAGTGTTCAGGGGGAGATCACC. Translating gives CAWSVQGEIT. The full CDR3 protein reads CAWSVQGEITIYF.

Points on this clone: The read falls 3 residues short of the CDR3 end, and the missing part is taken from the germline J gene. This chain links TRBV18 with TRBJ2-2; 9 nucleotides match TRBD1. V shed 5 bases and J 0 bases; nucleotides not matched to a gene: 7. Germline values: CDR1 KGHSH, CDR2 LQKENI. This CDR3 is 17 amino acids long. CDR3 region: CASSSLRTGANTGELFF. The DNA read from the CDR3 is TGTGCCAGCTCATCACTACGGACAGGGGCGAACACCGGGGAG.

The CDR3 protein is CSAREDRDGYGYTF. The CDR3 DNA, read in part, is TGCAGTGCTAGAGAGGACAGGGACGGCTACGGC. The chain joins TRBV20-1 to TRBJ1-2, with 8 bases identical to TRBD1. The CDR3 end lies 3 residues beyond the end of the read and is filled in from the germline J gene. Germline assignment: CDR1 DFQATT and CDR2 SNEGSKA (reference sequence). This CDR3 comprises 14 residues.

With respect to this clone: Read coverage stops 3 residues before the CDR3 terminus; the germline J gene supplies the remainder. The chain combines TRBV12-5 with TRBJ2-3; maybe TRBD2 (6 bases). Germline loops: CDR1 LGHNT, CDR2 FRNRAP. The CDR3 consists of 15 residues. Trimming removed 5 bases from V and 4 bases from J, with 16 bases in between. This CDR3 reads CASGIQRGFADTQYF. The part of the CDR3 DNA that was read is TGTGCTAGTGGTATTCAACGGGGGTTTGCAGATACG.

Note on this clone: Sequencing ends 3 residues short of the CDR3 end; the germline J gene provides the rest. The chain links TRBV7-3 to TRBJ2-1; the D is unclear. The CDR3 consists of 14 residues. The V gene's germline CDR1 is SGHTA and CDR2 FQGTGA. V lost 1 base and J 4 bases, leaving 8 bases between the germline ends. The part of the CDR3 DNA that was read is TGTGCCAGCAGCTTAAGGTCCGGTTACAATGAG. Its protein is CASSLRSGYNE. The entire CDR3 sequence reads CASSLRSGYNEQFF.

About this clone: The read ends 3 residues before the CDR3 terminus; that terminus is restored from the germline J gene. The J gene is TRBJ2-3, the V gene TRBV20-1, with 7 bases aligning to TRBD1. Germline loops: CDR1 DFQATT, CDR2 SNEGSKA (reference sequence). Losses at the gene ends were 4 bases for V and 0 bases for J; bases not matched to a gene: 19. The CDR3 loop spans 19 amino acids. CDR3 residues: CSAKRGPQGYTTSTDTQYF. Incomplete CDR3 DNA: TGCAGTGCTAAAAGAGGGCCACAGGGGTATACAACTAGCACAGATACG.

Note on this clone: Sequencing ends 3 residues short of the CDR3 end; the germline J gene provides the rest. The chain links TRBV19 to TRBJ1-5; TRBD1 aligns across 7 bases. Germline values: CDR1 LNHDA, CDR2 SQIVND (reference sequence). CDR3 size: 15 residues. J gave up 2 bases and V 1 base, and 2 bases lay outside the gene matches. The sequenced part of the CDR3 DNA is TGTGCCAGTAGTATAGGTGGACAGGGCAATCAGCCC. Amino acids: CASSIGGQGNQP. The full CDR3 protein reads CASSIGGQGNQPQHF.

As for this clone: The missing CDR3 end, 3 residues past where the read stops, is filled in from the germline J gene. The V gene is TRBV30, the J gene TRBJ2-3; D is possibly TRBD1 (6 bases). The V end lost 2 bases, the J end lost 3 bases, and 9 bases lay between the germline ends. CDR1 and CDR2 (germline): GTSNPN, SVGIG (reference sequence). This CDR3 is built from 13 residues. This CDR3 reads CAWSQGSTDTQYF. The covered CDR3 bases are TGTGCCTGGAGTCAGGGGTCGACAGATACG.

About this clone itself: The CDR3 goes on 3 residues after the read ends, and that part is filled in from the germline J gene. The chain recombines TRBV5-1 with TRBJ1-2, with D unclear. Germline loops: CDR1 SGHRS, CDR2 YFSETQ. There are 14 residues in the CDR3. CDR3 bases read: TGCGCCAGCAGCTTGCAGGTAACATCCTACGAC. Its protein product is CASSLQVTSYD. The whole CDR3 region reads CASSLQVTSYDYTF.

As regards this clone: The read terminates 3 residues ahead of where the CDR3 ends, so the germline J gene completes it. The gene calls are TRBV5-1 and TRBJ2-3, with D tentatively TRBD1 (6 bases). The CDR3 totals 14 residues. CDR1 and CDR2 from the germline V gene are SGHRS and YFSETQ. The sequenced CDR3 bases are TGCGCCAGCAGCTTAACGACAGGAATCGAGACG. It encodes CASSLTTGIET. The entire CDR3 protein reads CASSLTTGIETQYF.

As to this clone: The DNA ends 3 residues before the CDR3 does, and the rest of the CDR3 is filled in from the germline J gene. The chain links TRBV7-3 to TRBJ2-4; the match to TRBD1 covers 9 bases. V was clipped by 3 bases and J by 8 bases; unmatched bases: 5. Per germline, CDR1 SGHTA and CDR2 FQGTGA. The CDR3 consists of 14 residues. The CDR3 DNA, read in part, is TGTGCCAGCAGCTTGGGACAGGGTGGGGACATT. Residues: CASSLGQGGDI. The CDR3 in full is CASSLGQGGDIQYF.